Presented here are 4 T cell receptor beta chains from one specimen sequenced in a study of graft-versus-host responses after intestinal transplantation. Only in-frame clones appear in the TCRdb table, and some are missing; sequencing was by immunoSEQ multiplex PCR. The repertoire holds around 97,000 clones, roughly 89% seen once, with about 0.18% in the top ten. Their antigen targets remain unknown. Sample: unstimulated CD4+ T cells sorted from spleen or lymph node cells, taken before transplant. The origin of the receptors is a human donor who was the organ donor for an intestinal transplant.

In this sample, this clone turned up once. The DNA for the CDR3 is TGTGCCAGCAGTACTCTAGCGGGGGGGCCAGATGAGCAGTTCTTC. As protein: CASSTLAGGPDEQFF. The rearrangement joins TRBV28 to TRBJ2-1, with 12 positions matching TRBD2. The CDR3 is 15 amino acids. The V segment lost 5 bases and the J segment 8 bases; nucleotides outside the gene matches: 7. Germline V gene sequence: CDR1 MDHEN, CDR2 SYDVKM. The whole variable domain, filled in from reference TRBV28 and TRBJ2-1, reads DVKVTQSSRYLVKRTGEKVFLECVQDMDHENMFWYRQDPGLGLRLIYFSYDVKMKEKGDIPEGYSVSREKKERFSLILESASTNQTSMYLCASSTLAGGPDEQFFGPGTRLTVL.

This clone appeared once. The rearrangement joins TRBV7-9 to TRBJ1-2; D call uncertain. The CDR3 runs 12 residues. The V and J ends lost 5 bases and 3 bases respectively, with 7 bases between them. The germline V gene encodes CDR1 SEHNR and CDR2 FQNEAQ (reference sequence). The chain's CDR3 is CASSPTDYGYTF. The CDR3 DNA reads as TGTGCCAGCAGCCCTACAGACTATGGCTACACCTTC.

The V call is TRBV6-1, the J call TRBJ1-5, with 7 positions matching TRBD1. J lost 2 bases, V lost 6 bases, and 7 bases had no gene match. This CDR3 region has 15 residues. The germline V gene encodes CDR1 MNHNS and CDR2 SASEGT. As DNA, the CDR3 is TGTGCCAGCAGCCAGACAGGGAGTGGCAATCAGCCCCAGCATTTT. This encodes CASSQTGSGNQPQHF.

V usage is TRBV19 and J usage is TRBJ2-7; possible D gene TRBD2, 6 bases. This CDR3 region has 15 residues. V was shortened by 2 bases and J by 3 bases, with 14 bases between the two germline ends. CDR1 is LNHDA and CDR2 is SQIVND in the germline V gene (reference sequence). The CDR3, as DNA: TGTGCCAGTAGTATACCCGGGACGGACTACTACGAGCAGTACTTC. Residues: CASSIPGTDYYEQYF.